Below, one TCR beta chain is given with its context. As yet, its antigen is unknown. An overlapping HIV-1 Gag peptide pool stimulated these cells at 0.95 to 1 ug/peptide/mL. CD40L-negative CD69-negative CD45RO-high memory CD4+ T cells were sorted as populations depleted of antigen-responding cells. For at least 4 years, plasma HIV-1 RNA was undetectable (<50 copies/mL). PBMCs were depleted of CD8+ T cells before stimulation. The entry originates in a study of persistence of HIV-infected CD4 T cells. Study outcomes and limitations: Bulk TCR data could not be restricted to HIV-1-infected CMV-responding cells.

The V gene's germline CDR1 is SEHNR and CDR2 FQNEAQ (reference sequence). Trimming took 0 bases from V and 0 from J, leaving 6 bases between them. The CDR3 is made up of 15 amino acids. This was the immunoSEQ version 4 assay in survey mode. Sequencing used immunoSEQ multiplex PCR; TCRdb keeps in-frame clones, though not all of them. The sample contains tens of thousands of clones, roughly 77% of which appear only once. The V gene is TRBV7-9, the J gene TRBJ1-3; D gene uncertain. This sequence originates from an adult man with HIV who was CMV-seropositive. The sample in question was CD4+ T cells sorted from PBMCs after roughly 18-hour stimulation, obtained from a patient who received antiretroviral therapy. CDR3 bases: TGTGCCAGCAGCTTAGCGGGTAGCTCTGGAAACACCATATATTTT. This translates into CASSLAGSSGNTIYF.